Following are 29 T cell receptor beta chains from one sample sequenced in a study of tumor-infiltrating lymphocytes in oesophageal squamous cell carcinoma (dated by TCRdb to the mid-2010s). Preparation of the library involved PCR. The sequencer listed for this sample is Illumina HiSeq 2000. Using fastp at Q25 and MiXCR, TCRdb reprocessed the public reads and kept productive beta chains. Each record represents a unique CDR3 protein, reported with the most common genes and DNA among its rows. For this sample the table gives 8,700 or so distinct CDR3 sequences, of which 66% were detected only once. Just over 35% of the sample is taken by the ten largest. Sample: esophageal tumor tissue. Source of these receptors: a female donor with esophageal squamous cell carcinoma.

The chain links TRBV7-8 to TRBJ2-5; 10 bases line up with TRBD2. Gene TRBJ2-1 matches the end of the DNA better, so the J call may be wrong. In germline, CDR1 is SGHVS, CDR2 FQNEAQ. The CDR3 totals 15 residues. For the CDR3, the DNA is TGTGCCAGCAGCTCCCTAGCGGGAGTAACCAATGAGCAGTTCTTC. This gives the protein CASSSLAGVTNEQFF.

V and J are TRBV6-6 and TRBJ2-3; D is uncertain. V lost 6 bases, J lost 6 bases, and 10 bases lay in between. Germline CDR1 MNHNY, CDR2 SVGAGI (reference sequence). CDR3 size: 12 residues. As DNA, the CDR3 is TGTGCCAGCAGGACCTGGTGGGATACGCAGTATTTT. Its translation: CASRTWWDTQYF.

About this clonotype itself: Compared with germline, one end of the junction differs, possibly owing to a read error. The V call is TRBV5-5, the J call TRBJ2-3; D remains unclear. CDR1 and CDR2 from the germline V gene are SGHKS and YYEKEE (reference sequence). The CDR3 has 12 residues. CDR3 residues: CASSGNTDTQDF. The CDR3 DNA follows: TGTGCCAGCAGCGGAAACACAGATACGCAGGATTTT.

There are a few counts of this clonotype. The V gene is TRBV7-3, the J gene TRBJ2-7; 7 bases match TRBD1. The J call may be faulty, since TRBJ2-5 better matches the DNA end. Germline CDR1 is SGHTA and CDR2 is FQGTGA. CDR3 length: 13 residues. In nucleotides, the CDR3 is TGTGCCAGCAGCCGGGGACAGTTGGAGACCCAGTACTTC. Translation gives CASSRGQLETQYF.

This clonotype occurred once. At one of its ends the junction is not consistent with the germline gene, which may arise from a read error. This chain connects TRBV7-6 to TRBJ1-4, with TRBD1 matching over 7 bases. The CDR3 has 14 amino acids. Germline CDR1 and CDR2: SGHVS and FNYEAQ. Here the CDR3 reads CASSPGGTNEKLFF. Written as DNA, the CDR3 is TGTGCTAGCAGTCCAGGGGGAACTAATGAAAAACTGTTTTTT.

The gene calls are TRBV19 and TRBJ2-3; D uncertain. V lost 9 bases and J 1 base, leaving 11 bases between the germline ends. The CDR3 has 13 residues. Germline V gene lookup returns CDR1 LNHDA and CDR2 SQIVND (reference sequence). The CDR3 DNA follows: TGTGCCAGCACATCCCCCGGCACAGATACGCAGTATTTT. Its translation: CASTSPGTDTQYF.

Comment on this clonotype: Germline is not matched at one junction end, which may reflect a read error. The genes are TRBV6-6 and TRBJ2-7, with D possibly being TRBD2 (5 bases). CDR1 MNHNY and CDR2 SVGAGI come from the germline V gene (reference sequence). The CDR3 covers 14 residues. As DNA, the CDR3 is TGTGCCAGCAACGTAGGACTGAATAATTCACCCCTCCACTTC. Its translation: CASNVGLNNSPLHF.

The V and J genes are TRBV4-1 and TRBJ2-3; 9 positions agree with TRBD1. CDR1 is MGHRA and CDR2 is YSYEKL in the germline V gene. CDR3 length: 14 residues. Trimming cost V 6 bases and J 7 bases; bases outside gene matches: 8. The CDR3 loop reads CASRAGQGLYTQYF. The CDR3 bases are TGCGCCAGCAGGGCCGGACAGGGGTTGTATACGCAGTATTTT.

This chain joins TRBV7-3 and TRBJ2-4, with D perhaps matching TRBD2 (5 bases). The DNA end favors TRBJ2-1, so the J call may be wrong. Per germline, CDR1 SGHTA and CDR2 FQGTGA. The CDR3 spans 13 residues. CDR3 sequence (DNA): TGTGCCAGCAGCTTAATCCGGGATGGTGAGCAGTTCTTC. This gives the protein CASSLIRDGEQFF.

The chain combines TRBV27 with TRBJ2-5; weak D call: TRBD1 (5 bases). The CDR3 loop spans 14 amino acids. Germline values: CDR1 MNHEY, CDR2 SMNVEV (reference sequence). V was shortened by 6 bases and J by 4 bases, with 15 bases between the two germline ends. As DNA, the CDR3 is TGTGCCAGCAGCTTCGCAGGGATGGGAGAGACCCAGTACTTC. This codes for CASSFAGMGETQYF.

V and J are TRBV6-5 and TRBJ1-5, with D unresolved. The CDR3 covers 15 residues. Germline CDR1 reads MNHEY; CDR2 reads SVGAGI. Trimming pared 5 bases from V and 0 bases from J, leaving 11 bases between. The CDR3 is CASSEPNYSNQPQHF. The CDR3, as DNA: TGTGCCAGCAGTGAACCCAACTATAGCAATCAGCCCCAGCATTTT.

The chain couples TRBV6-8 to TRBJ2-5; D is possibly TRBD1 (6 bases). CDR1 and CDR2 from the germline V gene are MNHGY and SAAAGT. Between the trimmed V and J ends, which lost 7 bases and 5 bases, there was a span of 20 bases. This CDR3 region has 15 residues. CDR3 protein: CASTNRVNTYETQYF. For the CDR3, the DNA is TGTGCCAGCACCAACAGGGTAAACACATATGAGACCCAGTACTTC.

This clonotype was picked up many times. This sequence joins TRBV12-3 or TRBV12-4 and TRBJ2-5, with 9 nucleotides matching TRBD2. The J call may be incorrect, as the DNA end agrees better with TRBJ2-7. The CDR3 has 17 amino acids. This CDR3 is CASSSRRTSDSSYEQYF. CDR3 DNA sequence: TGTGCCAGCAGTTCTCGAAGGACTAGCGACTCCTCCTACGAGCAGTACTTC.

The chain employs TRBV7-9 and TRBJ2-3, with 7 bases matching TRBD2. The CDR3 is 15 amino acids. Germline trimming cut 6 bases from V and 0 bases from J; bases unmatched to any gene: 6. CDR1 and CDR2 (germline): SEHNR, FQNEAQ (reference sequence). CDR3 nucleotides: TGTGCCAGCAGTCCCAGCGGGATCAGCACAGATACGCAGTATTTT. It encodes CASSPSGISTDTQYF.

A single count supports this clonotype. V gene TRBV20-1 combines with J gene TRBJ2-5; 9 bases agree with TRBD1. V lost 1 base, J lost 13 bases, and 7 bases stayed unmatched. The germline V gene has CDR1 DFQATT and CDR2 SNEGSKA (reference sequence). This CDR3 comprises 12 residues. For the CDR3, the DNA is TGCAGTGCTAGAGTAGGGACAGGGCTGCCGTACTTC. It codes for CSARVGTGLPYF.

The chain carries TRBV7-2 and TRBJ1-1, with D unclear. V lost 3 bases and J lost 6, with 11 bases in between. The germline CDR1 and CDR2 sequences are SGHTA and FQGNSA. The CDR3 sequence is 13 residues long. The CDR3 here is CASSFPPRPEAFF. The DNA of the CDR3 is TGTGCCAGCAGCTTCCCGCCCCGACCTGAAGCTTTCTTT.

Here the CDR3 reads CASSRWDRGKETQYF. The CDR3 DNA reads as TGTGCCAGCAGCCGATGGGACAGGGGGAAAGAGACCCAGTACTTC. The V call is TRBV12-3 or TRBV12-4, the J call TRBJ2-1; 11 nucleotides agree with TRBD1. The end of the DNA aligns better with TRBJ2-5, so the J call may be wrong. The length of the CDR3 is 15 residues.

This clonotype is deemed medium-sized. The CDR3 sequence is CASSLVYSGGSNEQYF. CDR3 in DNA: TGTGCCAGCAGCTTAGTGTATTCAGGGGGCTCTAATGAGCAGTACTTC. The V gene is TRBV7-6, the J gene TRBJ2-5, with 8 bases identical to TRBD1. Germline CDR1 and CDR2: SGHVS and FNYEAQ. Losses at the gene ends were 1 base for V and 11 bases for J; bases not matched to a gene: 15. The CDR3 loop spans 16 amino acids.

This clonotype showed up just a few times. The rearrangement links TRBV6-1 to TRBJ2-7; no clear D gene. The J call is uncertain, as TRBJ2-1 better fits the DNA end. From germline, CDR1 is MNHNS and CDR2 SASEGT. CDR3 size: 14 residues. The CDR3 nucleotides read TGTGCCAGCAGTGCGACCTACAGTAACCATGAGCAGTTCTTC. Translation: CASSATYSNHEQFF.

V and J are TRBV12-3 or TRBV12-4 and TRBJ2-3; 13 nucleotides match TRBD2. The assigned J gene may be wrong: the sequence end matches TRBJ2-5 better. The CDR3 consists of 16 residues. The CDR3, as DNA: TGTGCCAGCAGTCAAATTGGACTAGCGGGAGTAGAGACCCAGTACTTC. Translation gives CASSQIGLAGVETQYF.

The chain carries TRBV7-2 and TRBJ2-7; possibly TRBD1 for D (6 bases). Between the trimmed V and J ends, which lost 2 bases and 1 base, there was a span of 12 bases. Germline CDR1 SGHTA, CDR2 FQGNSA. The CDR3 loop spans 15 amino acids. CDR3 DNA sequence: TGTGCCAGCAGCTTACAACAGGGAAGGTCCTACGAGCAGTACTTC. Translated: CASSLQQGRSYEQYF. The full variable domain, completed using reference TRBV7-2 and TRBJ2-7, is GAGVSQSPSNKVTEKGKDVELRCDPISGHTALYWYRQSLGQGLEFLIYFQGNSAPDKSGLPSDRFSAERTGGSVSTLTIQRTQQEDSAVYLCASSLQQGRSYEQYFGPGTRLTVT.

Notes on this clonotype: The CDR3 end shows no conserved phenylalanine or tryptophan, and so a read error is likely. The DNA is omitted, as the CDR3 cannot be located on it reliably, and the CDR3 follows TCRdb's listing. The chain is built from TRBV11-2 and TRBJ2-4; the D segment call TRBD2 is taken from the table without a DNA check. Germline-derived CDR1 and CDR2 are SGHAT and FQNNGV. 13 amino acids form the CDR3, both terminal residues included. CDR3: CASSFPGLAGGES.

This clonotype was recorded once. This may arise from a read error, as a much more abundant clone is one base away. The chain links TRBV28 to TRBJ2-5; TRBD1 aligns across 8 bases. Germline CDR1 and CDR2: MDHEN and SYDVKM. This CDR3 comprises 13 residues. J gave up 11 bases and V 10 bases, and 15 bases lay outside the gene matches. As DNA, the CDR3 is TGTGCCACCGTGGGGCAGGGGGCAGCTGAGCAGTACTTC. It specifies CATVGQGAAEQYF. The full variable domain, in which reference TRBV28 and TRBJ2-5 provide the parts outside the CDR3, is DVKVTQSSRYLVKRTGEKVFLECVQDMDHENMFWYRQDPGLGLRLIYFSYDVKMKEKGDIPEGYSVSREKKERFSLILESASTNQTSMYLCATVGQGAAEQYFGPGTRLLVL.

The rearrangement uses TRBV7-8 and TRBJ2-1, with 11 bases that match TRBD2. The trim removed 5 bases at V and 6 bases at J, leaving 3 bases unmatched. The CDR3 has 14 residues. CDR1 is SGHVS, CDR2 FQNEAQ, per germline. The CDR3, as DNA: TGTGCCAGCAGCCTGGGGACTAGCGGCAATGAGCAGTTCTTC. Its protein product is CASSLGTSGNEQFF. The variable domain in full, with the rest retrieved from reference TRBV7-8 and TRBJ2-1, is GAGVSQSPRYKVAKRGQDVALRCDPISGHVSLFWYQQALGQGPEFLTYFQNEAQLDKSGLPSDRFFAERPEGSVSTLKIQRTQQEDSAVYLCASSLGTSGNEQFFGPGTRLTVL.

This clonotype was observed a single time. The chain has TRBV7-2 and TRBJ2-7; D is ambiguous. V lost 5 bases to trimming and J lost 2 bases, with 7 bases between them. The CDR3 consists of 12 residues. Germline CDR1 and CDR2: SGHTA and FQGNSA. The CDR3 bases are TGTGCCAGCAGCGCCCCCCCCTACGAGCAGTACTTC. This codes for CASSAPPYEQYF.

The chain recombines TRBV7-9 with TRBJ1-5, with D uncertain. The CDR3 runs to 13 residues. V was pared by 1 base and J by 7 bases, with 8 bases between. Germline assignment: CDR1 SEHNR and CDR2 FQNEAQ (reference sequence). CDR3 region: CASSLEPVQPQHF. The CDR3 coding sequence is TGTGCCAGCAGCTTAGAGCCGGTACAGCCCCAGCATTTT.

The sample holds a few counts of this clonotype. The V call is TRBV6-1, the J call TRBJ2-2; 9 bases line up with TRBD1. CDR1 MNHNS and CDR2 SASEGT come from the germline V gene. This CDR3 spans 15 amino acids. J lost 9 bases, V lost 5 bases, and 10 bases had no gene match. CDR3 DNA: TGTGCCAGCAGTTTCTGGACAGGGGTGGATAGGGAGCTGTTTTTT. This sequence encodes CASSFWTGVDRELFF.

The chain uses TRBV7-9 and TRBJ2-7; the match to TRBD1 covers 8 bases. The germline V gene encodes CDR1 SEHNR and CDR2 FQNEAQ (reference sequence). V shed 5 bases and J 5 bases; nucleotides not matched to a gene: 8. This CDR3 region has 14 residues. CDR3 DNA sequence: TGTGCCAGCAGCCTTAGGACAGGGTTAAACGAGCAGTACTTC. Protein product: CASSLRTGLNEQYF.

This sequence joins TRBV10-3 and TRBJ2-3; unclear D gene. Germline CDR1 ENHRY, CDR2 SYGVKD. CDR3 size: 12 residues. The ends were cut back, 6 bases at V and 0 bases at J, with 4 bases in the middle. CDR3 in amino acids: CAIRDSTDTQYF. DNA for the CDR3: TGTGCCATCAGGGACAGCACAGATACGCAGTATTTT.